The rows below give T cell receptor beta chains drawn from one sample of a study of PD-1 blockade in classical Hodgkin lymphoma. Profiling relied on immunoSEQ multiplex PCR, and the TCRdb table lists in-frame clones only, not all of them. The profile shows tens of thousands of clones, more than 75% of them singletons. This specimen consisted of peripheral blood mononuclear cells (PBMCs), obtained before the second cycle of nivolumab. The receptors were gathered from a human donor with classical Hodgkin lymphoma. Each CDR3 is given with its conserved first and last residue. Fields, in order: D gene, clone size, J gene, V gene, CDR3 DNA, CDR3 protein. The D gene is left open where the match is weak. Size tells how often a clone was seen (once, few, many) or the class of an expanded clone, and some rows leave it out.

D: .
size: .
J: TRBJ2-1
V: TRBV7-9
DNA: TGTGCCAGCGGAGTGTGGGACACCTACTACAATGAGCAGTTCTTC
CDR3: CASGVWDTYYNEQFF

D: .
size: .
J: TRBJ1-2
V: TRBV4-2
DNA: TGTGCCAGCAGCCCAGAAGAAACCGCGAGGCGGGGCTACACCTTC
CDR3: CASSPEETARRGYTF

D: TRBD1
size: .
J: TRBJ1-1
V: TRBV5-1
DNA: TGCGCCAGCAGCTTGATTGGACAGGGGGCGACTGAAGCTTTCTTT
CDR3: CASSLIGQGATEAFF

D: .
size: .
J: TRBJ1-1
V: TRBV19
DNA: TGTGCCAGTAGTCGGAGCGGACTGAACACTGAAGCTTTCTTT
CDR3: CASSRSGLNTEAFF

D: .
size: .
J: TRBJ1-1
V: TRBV7-8
DNA: TGTGCCAGCGGGGTTAACAGGGAGGTGAACACTGAAGCTTTCTTT
CDR3: CASGVNREVNTEAFF

D: .
size: .
J: TRBJ2-7
V: TRBV10-2
DNA: TGCGCCAGCAGTCACCCGGGGAGGTACGAGCAGTACTTC
CDR3: CASSHPGRYEQYF

D: TRBD2
size: .
J: TRBJ2-2
V: TRBV11-2
DNA: TGTGCCAGCAGCACCCAAGCGGGGGGGCTGGACACCGGGGAGCTGTTTTTT
CDR3: CASSTQAGGLDTGELFF

D: .
size: .
J: TRBJ2-6
V: TRBV15
DNA: TGTGCCACCAGCTCCTTAGTGGGATCAACTGGGGCCAACGTCCTGACTTTC
CDR3: CATSSLVGSTGANVLTF

D: .
size: .
J: TRBJ2-1
V: TRBV29-1
DNA: TGCAGCGTTGTACGTCAAAACAATGAGCAGTTCTTC
CDR3: CSVVRQNNEQFF

D: TRBD2
size: .
J: TRBJ2-7
V: TRBV7-9
DNA: TGTGCCAGCAGCCAACGGGGGGGCGGTAACGAGCAGTACTTC
CDR3: CASSQRGGGNEQYF

D: .
size: .
J: TRBJ2-2
V: TRBV6-5
DNA: TGTGCCAGCAGTTACTCTCCCGGGCCCCTGACCGGGGAGCTGTTTTTT
CDR3: CASSYSPGPLTGELFF

D: .
size: .
J: TRBJ1-2
V: TRBV7-9
DNA: TGTGCCAGCAGCTTATTACAGGAGAACTATGGCTACACCTTC
CDR3: CASSLLQENYGYTF

D: TRBD2
size: .
J: TRBJ2-3
V: TRBV5-1
DNA: TGCGCCAGCAGCTTGGCTTCGCGGGGGGGCACAGATACGCAGTATTTT
CDR3: CASSLASRGGTDTQYF

D: .
size: .
J: TRBJ2-5
V: TRBV6-1
DNA: TGTGCCAGCAGTGAAGGAGGGATGGTGTTGCGAGAGACCCAGTACTTC
CDR3: CASSEGGMVLRETQYF

D: TRBD2
size: .
J: TRBJ2-7
V: TRBV5-1
DNA: TGCGCCAGCAGCCCGACGCGGGGGAGCTCCTACGAGCAGTACTTC
CDR3: CASSPTRGSSYEQYF

D: TRBD1
size: .
J: TRBJ2-3
V: TRBV5-1
DNA: TGCGCCAGCAGCTTGGCCCTCCCCGTACAGGGGCTCCTGGCAGATACGCAGTATTTT
CDR3: CASSLALPVQGLLADTQYF

D: .
size: .
J: TRBJ1-1
V: TRBV6-6
DNA: TGTGCCAGCAGTTACTTCGATATGAGAGGCACTGAAGCTTTCTTT
CDR3: CASSYFDMRGTEAFF

D: .
size: .
J: TRBJ1-3
V: TRBV11-2
DNA: TGTGCCAGCAGGCCAACGGGGGCTGGAAACACCATATATTTT
CDR3: CASRPTGAGNTIYF

D: .
size: .
J: TRBJ2-7
V: TRBV7-9
DNA: TGTGCCAGCAGCTTTGAGGCTAGACCCTCCTACGAGCAGTACTTC
CDR3: CASSFEARPSYEQYF

D: .
size: .
J: TRBJ2-3
V: TRBV29-1
DNA: TGCAGCGTTGAAGTAAGGGGGACAGATACGCAGTATTTT
CDR3: CSVEVRGTDTQYF

D: .
size: .
J: TRBJ2-7
V: TRBV27
DNA: TGTGCCAGCAGTTTATCGACAGGAAGCTACGAGCAGTACTTC
CDR3: CASSLSTGSYEQYF

D: .
size: few
J: TRBJ1-5
V: TRBV5-1
DNA: TGCGCCAGCAGCTTGGATGGGGGGAATCAGCCCCAGCATTTT
CDR3: CASSLDGGNQPQHF

D: .
size: .
J: TRBJ2-3
V: TRBV7-2
DNA: TGTGCCAGCAGCTCGGCCGACATTCTACTCACAGATACGCAGTATTTT
CDR3: CASSSADILLTDTQYF

D: .
size: .
J: TRBJ2-1
V: TRBV19
DNA: TGTGCCAGTAGTAGGGGGGCAGGTTCCTACAATGAGCAGTTCTTC
CDR3: CASSRGAGSYNEQFF

D: .
size: .
J: TRBJ2-5
V: TRBV6-5
DNA: TGTGCCAGCAGTTATACGGGGGAGACCCAGTACTTC
CDR3: CASSYTGETQYF

D: .
size: .
J: TRBJ2-2
V: TRBV7-2
DNA: TGTGCCAGCAGTCCCACGGCCACCGGGGAGCTGTTTTTT
CDR3: CASSPTATGELFF

D: TRBD1
size: .
J: TRBJ1-1
V: TRBV5-1
DNA: TGCGCCAGCATCCCAGGGACAGGAGCGAACACTGAAGCTTTCTTT
CDR3: CASIPGTGANTEAFF

D: .
size: .
J: TRBJ2-7
V: TRBV10-3
DNA: TGTGCCATCAGTGAGTCGTGGACAACCTCCCTCTCCTACGAGCAGTACTTC
CDR3: CAISESWTTSLSYEQYF

D: .
size: .
J: TRBJ1-1
V: TRBV7-2
DNA: TGTGCCACCGCTGGCCGGGGCCAGGCTTTCTTT
CDR3: CATAGRGQAFF

D: TRBD1
size: .
J: TRBJ1-1
V: TRBV6-6
DNA: TGTGCCAGCGGACCGGGACAGGGGGGGGAAGCTTTCTTT
CDR3: CASGPGQGGEAFF

D: .
size: .
J: TRBJ2-1
V: TRBV5-1
DNA: TGCGCCAGCAGCCTCGGACCTTCCAATGAGCAGTTCTTC
CDR3: CASSLGPSNEQFF

D: .
size: .
J: TRBJ1-1
V: TRBV5-1
DNA: TGCGCCAGCACCTCTTTCGTAGGGGGGTCGGGCACTGAAGCTTTCTTT
CDR3: CASTSFVGGSGTEAFF

D: .
size: .
J: TRBJ2-3
V: TRBV7-8
DNA: TGTGCCAGCAGCCCCCCGGGACGCACAGATACGCAGTATTTT
CDR3: CASSPPGRTDTQYF

D: TRBD1
size: .
J: TRBJ2-1
V: TRBV5-1
DNA: TGCGCCAGCAGCTTAGTGACAGGGGCCTACAATGAGCAGTTCTTC
CDR3: CASSLVTGAYNEQFF

D: .
size: .
J: TRBJ1-2
V: TRBV7-9
DNA: TGTGCCAGCAGCCCTCGCGGGGACCTCTATGGCTACACCTTC
CDR3: CASSPRGDLYGYTF

D: TRBD1
size: .
J: TRBJ1-5
V: TRBV2
DNA: TGTGCCACCCGGGACAGCCTCGGGCAGCCCCAGCATTTT
CDR3: CATRDSLGQPQHF

D: TRBD1
size: few
J: TRBJ2-1
V: TRBV5-6
DNA: TGTGCCAGCAGTTATGACAGGGGGCGGGATGAGCAGTTCTTC
CDR3: CASSYDRGRDEQFF

D: .
size: .
J: TRBJ1-1
V: TRBV7-3
DNA: TGTGCCAGCAGCCGACAGTCCAACACTGAAGCTTTCTTT
CDR3: CASSRQSNTEAFF

D: .
size: .
J: TRBJ2-3
V: TRBV5-1
DNA: TGCGCCAGCAGCTTCTGGGGTGGGAGCACAGATACGCAGTATTTT
CDR3: CASSFWGGSTDTQYF

D: TRBD1
size: .
J: TRBJ2-2
V: TRBV5-1
DNA: TGCGCCAGCAGTGGACAGGGTTTCGCCGGGGAGCTGTTTTTT
CDR3: CASSGQGFAGELFF

D: .
size: once
J: TRBJ2-1
V: TRBV6-6
DNA: TGTGCCAGCAACCTCCGAGACAGTTCCTACAATGAGCAGTTCTTC
CDR3: CASNLRDSSYNEQFF

D: .
size: .
J: TRBJ2-2
V: TRBV15
DNA: TGTGCCACCAGCCTTCCACGGTACACCGGGGAGCTGTTTTTT
CDR3: CATSLPRYTGELFF

D: .
size: once
J: TRBJ2-3
V: TRBV6-6
DNA: TGTGCCAGCAGTTACCCTGATCGGGATACGCAGTATTTT
CDR3: CASSYPDRDTQYF

D: .
size: .
J: TRBJ2-1
V: TRBV12-5
DNA: TGTGCTAGTGGTTTGGGACAGGGACTAGGGCGCGATGAGCAGTTCTTC
CDR3: CASGLGQGLGRDEQFF

D: TRBD1
size: .
J: TRBJ2-7
V: TRBV5-1
DNA: TGCGCCAGCAGCTTGGAGGGACAGGGTGCCTACGAGCAGTACTTC
CDR3: CASSLEGQGAYEQYF

D: .
size: .
J: TRBJ2-1
V: TRBV19
DNA: TGTGCCAGTAGGAACAGCAATGAGCAGTTCTTC
CDR3: CASRNSNEQFF

D: .
size: .
J: TRBJ2-7
V: TRBV11-2
DNA: TGTGCCATCCAGACAAGGGGATCCTACGAGCAGTACTTC
CDR3: CAIQTRGSYEQYF

D: .
size: .
J: TRBJ2-2
V: TRBV30
DNA: TGTGCCTGGAAGGTCGTACGAGGGGGTCACACCGGGGAGCTGTTTTTT
CDR3: CAWKVVRGGHTGELFF

D: TRBD1
size: .
J: TRBJ1-2
V: TRBV6-5
DNA: TGTGCCAGCGGAACAGGGGAGGGCTACACCTTC
CDR3: CASGTGEGYTF

D: TRBD2
size: .
J: TRBJ2-7
V: TRBV9
DNA: TGTGCCAGCAGCGTAGGGCCTAGCGGGGGGGACGAGCAGTACTTC
CDR3: CASSVGPSGGDEQYF

D: .
size: .
J: TRBJ2-6
V: TRBV5-1
DNA: TGCGCCAGCAGCTTGACTGTCTCTGGGGCCAACGTCCTGACTTTC
CDR3: CASSLTVSGANVLTF

D: .
size: .
J: TRBJ2-2
V: TRBV5-1
DNA: TGCGCCAGCAGCTTGGATCTCGGGGGGAACACCGGGGAGCTGTTTTTT
CDR3: CASSLDLGGNTGELFF

D: .
size: .
J: TRBJ1-2
V: TRBV28
DNA: TGTGCCAGCAGTTTATATTGGGGGACCAACTATGGCTACACCTTC
CDR3: CASSLYWGTNYGYTF

D: .
size: once
J: TRBJ2-3
V: TRBV9
DNA: TGTGCCAGCAAGGAGGGGTCAGACTACACAGATACGCAGTATTTT
CDR3: CASKEGSDYTDTQYF

D: TRBD1
size: .
J: TRBJ2-7
V: TRBV5-1
DNA: TGCGCCAGCAGCTCGGACAGGGTCGGCTACGAGCAGTACTTC
CDR3: CASSSDRVGYEQYF

D: .
size: .
J: TRBJ2-3
V: TRBV29-1
DNA: TGCAGCGTCCGTACGGGGCCCCCATCACGCCCAACATATAATGTAGATACGCAGTATTTT
CDR3: CSVRTGPPSRPTYNVDTQYF

D: .
size: few
J: TRBJ2-7
V: TRBV15
DNA: TGTGCCACCAGCAGAGGAACTTTCGACGAGCAGTACTTC
CDR3: CATSRGTFDEQYF

D: .
size: few
J: TRBJ1-3
V: TRBV7-9
DNA: TGTGCCAGCAGCTTCGGTTCTCGGGCGGGGGCTGGAAACACCATATATTTT
CDR3: CASSFGSRAGAGNTIYF

D: .
size: .
J: TRBJ1-2
V: TRBV5-1
DNA: TGCGCCAGCAGCCTTGACGGGAACTATGGCTACACCTTC
CDR3: CASSLDGNYGYTF